This T cell receptor (beta chain) stems from a study of cytomegalovirus exposure and HLA in healthy donors. Primers included in the PCR were 60 Vbeta and 13 Jbeta primers. Generated by immunoSEQ multiplex PCR, the TCRdb table keeps only in-frame clones and is missing some. The sample includes approximately 110,000 clones, less than 80% of them seen just once. This clone appeared once. Losses at the gene ends were 2 bases for V and 2 bases for J; bases not matched to a gene: 0. This CDR3 spans 13 amino acids. The source is a young man in good health and CMV-seropositive. This chain links TRBV23-1 with TRBJ2-7; 7 positions agree with TRBD1. TRBV23-1 is sorted into the ORF group, with uncertain function. Sequenced sample: PBMCs. CDR3 region: CASSQGTAYEQYF. As DNA, the CDR3 is TGCGCCAGCAGTCAAGGGACAGCCTACGAGCAGTACTTC.